This T cell receptor (beta chain) was captured in a study of cytomegalovirus exposure and HLA in healthy donors. In the PCR, 60 Vbeta and 13 Jbeta primers were used. Clones were sequenced by immunoSEQ multiplex PCR, and TCRdb holds only the in-frame ones, with some missing. The sample holds 150,000 to 200,000 clones, 60% to 80% seen once. Each donor's status was that of a healthy bone marrow donor. The V gene lost 7 bases and the J gene lost 7 bases, with 16 bases spanning the gap. Germline CDR1 and CDR2: WSHSY and SAAADI. The CDR3 has 13 residues. The chain recombines TRBV10-2 with TRBJ1-1; D gene uncertain. The sequencing input was PBMCs. This TCR was recovered from a man between 35 and 55 years old in good health and CMV-seropositive. CDR3 DNA sequence: TGCGCCAGCAACCGGGGTACCGCCCTTGAAGCTTTCTTT. As protein: CASNRGTALEAFF.